This T cell receptor (beta chain) was captured in a study of technical replicates of blood from several donors. Produced via immunoSEQ multiplex PCR; TCRdb's table is partial and in-frame only. The sample yields approximately 81,000 clones, over 95% seen once. Germline trimming cut 4 bases from V and 5 bases from J; bases unmatched to any gene: 8. CDR1 and CDR2 from the germline V gene are SGDLS and YYNGEE. The CDR3 runs to 15 residues. This clone was seen a single time. The sequence derives from a human donor in good health. Sequenced: T cells isolated from PBMCs. V usage is TRBV9 and J usage is TRBJ2-1; 8 bases fit TRBD1. This chain's CDR3 is CASSPGTGIDNEQFF. For the CDR3, the DNA is TGTGCCAGCAGCCCCGGGACAGGCATCGACAATGAGCAGTTCTTC. Full variable domain (remainder filled in from reference TRBV9 and TRBJ2-1): DSGVTQTPKHLITATGQRVTLRCSPRSGDLSVYWYQQSLDQGLQFLIQYYNGEERAKGNILERFSAQQFPDLHSELNLSSLELGDSALYFCASSPGTGIDNEQFFGPGTRLTVL.